This T cell receptor (beta chain) was captured by sequencing in a study of cytomegalovirus exposure and HLA in healthy donors. Study-wide points: Cytomegalovirus-associated TCR beta chains were listed, numbering roughly 150.

With regard to this clone: Its antigen is unidentified.

Germline loops: CDR1 SEHNR, CDR2 FQNEAQ (reference sequence). The ends were cut back, 4 bases at V and 3 bases at J, with 4 bases in the middle. The CDR3 is made up of 11 amino acids. The PCR used 60 Vbeta and 13 Jbeta primers. Here immunoSEQ multiplex PCR was the method, and the copy in TCRdb shows in-frame clones only, minus some. This table has tens of thousands of clones, 82% appearing once. The chain employs TRBV7-9 and TRBJ2-7; D is ambiguous. Sequencing input: PBMCs. The origin of this receptor is a man between 18 and 29 years old in good health and CMV-seronegative. The CDR3 sequence is CASSSYYEQYF. The CDR3 nucleotides are TGTGCCAGCAGCTCGTACTACGAGCAGTACTTC.